This T cell receptor (beta chain) was retrieved from a study of T cells in Graves' hyperthyroidism and ophthalmopathy. Study-level findings and limits: Clonotypes that were expanded in thyroid above 0.001 mostly appeared in blood too.

Researchers took RNA transcripts and amplified the TCR beta CDR3 regions from them. The HTBI primer set drove a first-round RT-PCR of the TCR CDR3. One entry per CDR3 protein, called by TCRdb with MiXCR from the multiplex PCR reads. The data contain 500,000 to 650,000 distinct CDR3 sequences, around 43% of them singletons. In making diagnoses, clinical symptoms, serum thyroxine and TRAb, thyroid ultrasound and orbital computed tomography were all used. The germline CDR1 and CDR2 sequences are SGHDT and YYEEEE. The CDR3 runs to 14 residues. Between the trimmed V and J ends, which lost 1 base and 6 bases, there was a span of 13 bases. There are many counts of this clonotype. The antigen is undetermined.

The receptor's source is an adult woman with Graves' disease, either hyperthyroidism or ophthalmopathy (not recorded which). The chain is built from TRBV5-6 and TRBJ1-2, with a weak D call TRBD1 (6 bases). The sequenced sample consisted of peripheral blood or thyroid tissue (not recorded which). CDR3 sequence: CASSLRQGRNGYTF. The CDR3 nucleotides are TGTGCCAGCAGCTTGCGGCAGGGGAGGAATGGCTACACCTTC.